These 9 T cell receptor beta chains were all obtained from the same sample, sequenced in a study of T cell responses to AZD1222 COVID-19 vaccine. Profiling relied on immunoSEQ multiplex PCR, and the TCRdb table lists in-frame clones only, not all of them. The sample has about 120,000 clones, 70% to 90% seen once. This sample comprised peripheral blood, obtained on day 0 of MenACWY control vaccination. Receptors were obtained from an adult in good health.

This rearrangement joins TRBV10-3 to TRBJ1-1; D may be TRBD1 (6 bases). Germline lookup yields CDR1 ENHRY and CDR2 SYGVKD. V lost 4 bases and J lost 0, with 12 bases in between. This CDR3 is built from 15 residues. The CDR3 DNA follows: TGTGCCATCAGTGGGGGTACAGGGCTGAACACTGAAGCTTTCTTT. The encoded protein is CAISGGTGLNTEAFF.

This chain connects TRBV7-9 to TRBJ1-2, with unresolved D. The CDR3 runs 12 residues. CDR1 is SEHNR and CDR2 is FQNEAQ in the germline V gene (reference sequence). Trimming cost V 3 bases and J 8 bases, with 10 bases left between them. The DNA for the CDR3 is TGTGCCAGCAGCTTGGGGATGAACGGCTACACCTTC. Translated, it gives CASSLGMNGYTF.

The chain recombines TRBV5-6 with TRBJ1-5; D is possibly TRBD1 (6 bases). Germline V gene sequence: CDR1 SGHDT, CDR2 YYEEEE. The CDR3 contains 15 residues. V lost 5 bases to trimming and J lost 1 base, with 13 bases between them. CDR3 bases: TGTGCCAGCAGGTCCGCAGGGGCGAGCAATCAGCCCCAGCATTTT. Its translation is CASRSAGASNQPQHF. Based on the CDR3 plus reference TRBV5-6 and TRBJ1-5, the full variable domain is DAGVTQSPTHLIKTRGQQVTLRCSPKSGHDTVSWYQQALGQGPQFIFQYYEEEERQRGNFPDRFSGHQFPNYSSELNVNALLLGDSALYLCASRSAGASNQPQHFGDGTRLSIL.

The chain links TRBV6-6 to TRBJ1-3; D uncertain. The CDR3 spans 15 residues. Germline V gene data show CDR1 as MNHNY and CDR2 as SVGAGI (reference sequence). V was shortened by 4 bases and J by 0 bases, with 10 bases between the two germline ends. The CDR3 here is CASSSADYSGNTIYF. DNA of the CDR3: TGTGCCAGCAGTTCGGCGGATTACTCTGGAAACACCATATATTTT.

The chain links TRBV19 to TRBJ2-3; 10 positions agree with TRBD1. The germline gives CDR1 LNHDA, CDR2 SQIVND (reference sequence). The CDR3 contains 15 residues. V shed 5 bases, J shed 4 bases, and the junction held 6 bases outside the gene matches. The CDR3 coding sequence is TGTGCCAGTAGTTCGACCGGGACAGGGGCAGATACGCAGTATTTT. It is translated as CASSSTGTGADTQYF.

V usage is TRBV28 and J usage is TRBJ1-1; no clear D gene. The CDR3 has 12 amino acids. V dropped 5 bases and J dropped 1 base, with 5 bases sitting between them. Per the germline V gene, CDR1 is MDHEN and CDR2 is SYDVKM. The CDR3 sequence is CASSRWNTEAFF. The DNA for the CDR3 is TGTGCCAGCAGTCGATGGAACACTGAAGCTTTCTTT.

The chain uses TRBV5-6 and TRBJ1-4; perhaps TRBD1 as D (6 bases). The CDR3 length is 13 residues. V lost 4 bases and J 15 bases, leaving 19 bases between the germline ends. From germline, CDR1 is SGHDT and CDR2 YYEEEE. CDR3 residues: CASSLQGRGILFF. The CDR3 DNA reads as TGTGCCAGCAGCCTCCAGGGGAGGGGGATTTTGTTTTTT.

The J gene is TRBJ2-1, the V gene TRBV28, with TRBD2 matching over 9 bases. Germline V gives CDR1 MDHEN, CDR2 SYDVKM. The V and J ends lost 5 bases and 8 bases, in that order; junction bases with no gene match: 13. There are 16 residues in the CDR3. The CDR3 here is CASSPSLRGGRDEQFF. CDR3 coding DNA: TGTGCCAGCAGTCCCAGCCTGCGGGGGGGGAGGGATGAGCAGTTCTTC.

The chain links TRBV6-2 or TRBV6-3 to TRBJ1-3; D unclear. The CDR3 length is 14 residues. Trimming shortened V by 1 base and J by 7 bases, and 11 bases separated the two germline ends. CDR1 and CDR2 from the germline V gene are MNHEY and SVGEGT. DNA of the CDR3: TGTGCCAGCAGTTACTACGGTAGAGTTAACACCATATATTTT. Translation gives CASSYYGRVNTIYF.